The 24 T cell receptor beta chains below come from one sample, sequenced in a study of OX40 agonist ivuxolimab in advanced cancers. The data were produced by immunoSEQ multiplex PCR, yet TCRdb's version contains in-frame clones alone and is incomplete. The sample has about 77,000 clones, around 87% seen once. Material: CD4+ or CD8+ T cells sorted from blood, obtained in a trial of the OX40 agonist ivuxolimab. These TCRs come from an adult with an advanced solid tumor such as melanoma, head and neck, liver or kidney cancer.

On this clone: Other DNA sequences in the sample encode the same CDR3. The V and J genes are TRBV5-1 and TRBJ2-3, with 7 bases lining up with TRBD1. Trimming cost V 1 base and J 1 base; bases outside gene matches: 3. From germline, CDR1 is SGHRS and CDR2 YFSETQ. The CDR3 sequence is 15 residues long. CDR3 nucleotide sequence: TGCGCCAGCAGCTTGAGGGGGCTTGGCACAGATACGCAGTATTTT. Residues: CASSLRGLGTDTQYF.

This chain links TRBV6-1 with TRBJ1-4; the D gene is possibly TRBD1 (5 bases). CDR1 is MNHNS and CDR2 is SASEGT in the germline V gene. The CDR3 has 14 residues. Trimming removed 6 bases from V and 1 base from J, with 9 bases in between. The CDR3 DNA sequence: TGTGCCAGCAGGGGGGGGAGAACTAATGAAAAACTGTTTTTT. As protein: CASRGGRTNEKLFF.

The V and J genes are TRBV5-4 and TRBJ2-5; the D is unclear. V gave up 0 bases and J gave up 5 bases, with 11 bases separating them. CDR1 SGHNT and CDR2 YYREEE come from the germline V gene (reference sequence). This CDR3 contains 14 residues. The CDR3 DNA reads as TGTGCCAGCAGCTTGGGGGGATCAGAGGAGACCCAGTACTTC. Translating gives CASSLGGSEETQYF.

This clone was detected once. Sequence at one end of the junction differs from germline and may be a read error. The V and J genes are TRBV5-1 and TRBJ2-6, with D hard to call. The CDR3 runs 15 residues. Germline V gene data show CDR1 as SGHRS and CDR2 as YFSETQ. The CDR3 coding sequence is TGCGCCAGTAGCTTGGACGGTCCTGGGGCCAACGTCCTGACTTTC. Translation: CASSLDGPGANVLTF.

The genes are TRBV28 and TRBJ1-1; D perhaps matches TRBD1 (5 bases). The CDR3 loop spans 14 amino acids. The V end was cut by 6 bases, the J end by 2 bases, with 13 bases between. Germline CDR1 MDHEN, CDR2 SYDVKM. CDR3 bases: TGTGCCAGCAGGACTTCGGGGGGTAACACTGAAGCTTTCTTT. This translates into CASRTSGGNTEAFF.

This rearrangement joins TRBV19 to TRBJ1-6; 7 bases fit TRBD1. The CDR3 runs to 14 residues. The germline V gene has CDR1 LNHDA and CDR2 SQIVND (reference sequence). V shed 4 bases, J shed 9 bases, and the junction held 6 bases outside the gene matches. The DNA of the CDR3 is TGTGCCAGTAGTACGGACAGGCCACTTTCACCCCTCCACTTT. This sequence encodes CASSTDRPLSPLHF.

The CDR3 sequence is CASSLEAARETQYF. CDR3 DNA: TGCGCCAGCAGCTTGGAGGCTGCCCGGGAGACCCAGTACTTC. The V and J genes are TRBV5-1 and TRBJ2-5; D remains unclear. Germline CDR1 is SGHRS and CDR2 is YFSETQ. V lost 0 bases and J 5 bases, leaving 11 bases between the germline ends. The CDR3 runs to 14 residues.

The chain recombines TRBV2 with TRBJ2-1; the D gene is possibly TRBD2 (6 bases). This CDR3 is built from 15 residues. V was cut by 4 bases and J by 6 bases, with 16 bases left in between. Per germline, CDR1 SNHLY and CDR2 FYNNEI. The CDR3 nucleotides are TGTGCCAGCAGTGCGGACTACCGTCCTGGCAATGAGCAGTTCTTC. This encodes CASSADYRPGNEQFF.

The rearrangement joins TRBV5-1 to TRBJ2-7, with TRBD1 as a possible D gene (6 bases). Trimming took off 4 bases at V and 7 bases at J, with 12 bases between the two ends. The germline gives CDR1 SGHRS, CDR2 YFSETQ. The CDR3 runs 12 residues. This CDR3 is CASSIGQREQYF. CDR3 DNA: TGCGCCAGCAGCATCGGACAGAGGGAGCAGTACTTC.

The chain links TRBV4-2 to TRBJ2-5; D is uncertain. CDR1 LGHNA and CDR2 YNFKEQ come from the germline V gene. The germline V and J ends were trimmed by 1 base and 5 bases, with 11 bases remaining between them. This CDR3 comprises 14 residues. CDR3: CASSQGTSKETQYF. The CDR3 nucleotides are TGTGCCAGCAGCCAAGGCACTTCTAAGGAGACCCAGTACTTC.

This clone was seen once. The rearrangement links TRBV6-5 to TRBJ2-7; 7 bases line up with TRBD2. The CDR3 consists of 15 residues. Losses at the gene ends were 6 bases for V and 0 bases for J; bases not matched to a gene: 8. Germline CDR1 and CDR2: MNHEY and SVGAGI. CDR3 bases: TGTGCCAGCAGCCCAGCGGGATCGAGCTCCTACGAGCAGTACTTC. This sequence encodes CASSPAGSSSYEQYF.

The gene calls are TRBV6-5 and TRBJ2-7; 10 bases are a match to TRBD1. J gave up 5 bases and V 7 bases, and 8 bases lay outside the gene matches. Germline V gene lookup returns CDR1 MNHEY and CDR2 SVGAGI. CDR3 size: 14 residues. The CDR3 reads CASMRQGASHEQYF. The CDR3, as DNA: TGTGCCAGCATGCGACAGGGGGCGAGCCACGAGCAGTACTTC.

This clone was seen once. This chain's CDR3 is CASSLTGASTDTQYF. CDR3 nucleotide sequence: TGTGCCAGTAGTCTCACGGGGGCTTCCACAGATACGCAGTATTTT. The genes are TRBV19 and TRBJ2-3; D possibly uses TRBD1 or TRBD2 (6 bases each). Trimming shortened V by 5 bases and J by 2 bases, and 14 bases separated the two germline ends. The germline gives CDR1 LNHDA, CDR2 SQIVND (reference sequence). There are 15 residues in the CDR3. The full variable domain, its missing parts supplied by reference TRBV19 and TRBJ2-3, is DGGITQSPKYLFRKEGQNVTLSCEQNLNHDAMYWYRQDPGQGLRLIYYSQIVNDFQKGDIAEGYSVSREKKESFPLTVTSAQKNPTAFYLCASSLTGASTDTQYFGPGTRLTVL.

The DNA of the CDR3 is TGTGCCAGCAGCTTGGAAGGGACAGATACGCAGTATTTT. Translation: CASSLEGTDTQYF. The chain couples TRBV7-3 to TRBJ2-3; D is unresolved. V gave up 3 bases and J gave up 3 bases, with 7 bases separating them. The CDR3 has 13 residues. The germline CDR1 and CDR2 sequences are SGHTA and FQGTGA.

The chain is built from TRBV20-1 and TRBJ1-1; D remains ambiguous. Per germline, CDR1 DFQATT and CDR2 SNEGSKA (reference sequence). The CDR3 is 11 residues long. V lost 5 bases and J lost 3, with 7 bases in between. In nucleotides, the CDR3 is TGCAGTGCTGTGGAATACACTGAAGCTTTCTTT. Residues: CSAVEYTEAFF.

The CDR3 sequence: CASSEEGLGELFF. The CDR3 region has the DNA TGTGCCAGCAGTGAAGAGGGGTTAGGGGAGCTGTTTTTT. The rearrangement joins TRBV6-1 to TRBJ2-2; TRBD1 might be the D (5 bases). Trimming removed 1 base from V and 8 bases from J, with 8 bases in between. Looked up from germline, CDR1 is MNHNS and CDR2 is SASEGT. This CDR3 region has 13 residues.

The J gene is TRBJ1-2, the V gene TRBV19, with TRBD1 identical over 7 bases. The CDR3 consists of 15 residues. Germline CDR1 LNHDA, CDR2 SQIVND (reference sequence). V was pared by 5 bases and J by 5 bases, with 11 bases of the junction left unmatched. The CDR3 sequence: CASSLRQGQSYGYTF. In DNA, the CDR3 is TGTGCCAGTAGTCTAAGACAGGGACAGAGTTATGGCTACACCTTC.

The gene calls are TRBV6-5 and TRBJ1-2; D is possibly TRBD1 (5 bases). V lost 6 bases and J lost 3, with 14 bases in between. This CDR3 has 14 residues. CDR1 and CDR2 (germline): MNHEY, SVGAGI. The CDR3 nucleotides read TGTGCCAGCAGGTCCCCGGGGACTGACTATGGCTACACCTTC. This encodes CASRSPGTDYGYTF.

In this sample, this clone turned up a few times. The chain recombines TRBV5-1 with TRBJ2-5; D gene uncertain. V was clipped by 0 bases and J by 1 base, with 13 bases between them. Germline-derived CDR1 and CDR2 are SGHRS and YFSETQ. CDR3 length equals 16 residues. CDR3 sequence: CASSLGGVGSQETQYF. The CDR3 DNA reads TGCGCCAGCAGCTTGGGAGGAGTGGGGTCCCAAGAGACCCAGTACTTC.

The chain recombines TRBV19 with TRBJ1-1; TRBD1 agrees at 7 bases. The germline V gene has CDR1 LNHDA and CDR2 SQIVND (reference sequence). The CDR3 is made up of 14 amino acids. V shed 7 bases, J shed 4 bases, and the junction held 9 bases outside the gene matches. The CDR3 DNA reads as TGTGCCAGTACCCAACAGGGGTGGGGCACTGAAGCTTTCTTT. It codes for CASTQQGWGTEAFF.

The CDR3 sequence is CASSRLLADGDEQFF. The CDR3 DNA follows: TGTGCCAGCAGCCGTTTACTAGCTGACGGCGATGAGCAGTTCTTC. The chain uses TRBV5-4 and TRBJ2-1; the D gene is possibly TRBD2 (6 bases). This CDR3 contains 15 residues. Germline V gene lookup returns CDR1 SGHNT and CDR2 YYREEE (reference sequence). Trimming cost V 4 bases and J 8 bases, with 19 bases left between them.

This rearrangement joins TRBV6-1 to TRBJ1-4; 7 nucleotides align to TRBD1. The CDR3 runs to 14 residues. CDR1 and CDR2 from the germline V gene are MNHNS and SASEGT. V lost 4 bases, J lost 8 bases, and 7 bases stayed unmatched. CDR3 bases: TGTGCCAGCAGTGTAACAGGGGTTCAAGAAAAACTGTTTTTT. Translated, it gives CASSVTGVQEKLFF.

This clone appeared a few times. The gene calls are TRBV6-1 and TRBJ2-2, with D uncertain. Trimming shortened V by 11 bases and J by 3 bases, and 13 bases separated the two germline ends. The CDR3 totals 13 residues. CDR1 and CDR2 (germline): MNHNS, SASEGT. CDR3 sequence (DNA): TGTGCCTCCCTGGAACCTTACACCGGGGAGCTGTTTTTT. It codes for CASLEPYTGELFF.

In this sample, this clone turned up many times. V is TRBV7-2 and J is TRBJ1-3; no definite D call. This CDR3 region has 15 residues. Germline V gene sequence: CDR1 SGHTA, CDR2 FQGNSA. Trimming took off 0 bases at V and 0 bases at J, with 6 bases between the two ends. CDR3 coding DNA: TGTGCCAGCAGCTTAGCAGGGAGCTCTGGAAACACCATATATTTT. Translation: CASSLAGSSGNTIYF.